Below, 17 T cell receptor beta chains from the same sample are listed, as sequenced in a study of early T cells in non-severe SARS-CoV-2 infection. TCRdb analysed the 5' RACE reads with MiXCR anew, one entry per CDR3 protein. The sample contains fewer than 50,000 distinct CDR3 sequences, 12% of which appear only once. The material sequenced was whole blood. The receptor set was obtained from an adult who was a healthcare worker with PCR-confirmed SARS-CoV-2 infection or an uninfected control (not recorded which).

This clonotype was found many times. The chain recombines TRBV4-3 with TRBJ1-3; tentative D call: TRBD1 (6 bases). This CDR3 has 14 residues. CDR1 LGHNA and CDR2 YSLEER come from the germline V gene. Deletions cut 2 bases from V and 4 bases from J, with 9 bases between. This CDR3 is CASSQTGFGNTIYF. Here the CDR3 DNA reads TGCGCCAGCAGCCAAACAGGGTTCGGAAACACCATATATTTT.

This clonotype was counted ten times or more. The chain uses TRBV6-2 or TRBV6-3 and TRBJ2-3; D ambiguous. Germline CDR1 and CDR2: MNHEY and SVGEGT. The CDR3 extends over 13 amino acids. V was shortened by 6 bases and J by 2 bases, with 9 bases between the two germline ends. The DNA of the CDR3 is TGTGCCAGCAGCTACGGTGTCACAGATACGCAGTATTTT. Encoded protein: CASSYGVTDTQYF.

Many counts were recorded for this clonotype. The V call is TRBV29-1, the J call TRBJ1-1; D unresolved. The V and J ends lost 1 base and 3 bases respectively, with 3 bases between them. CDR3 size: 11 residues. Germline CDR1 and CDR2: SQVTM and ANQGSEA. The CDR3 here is CSVEGDTEAFF. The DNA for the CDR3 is TGCAGCGTTGAAGGCGACACTGAAGCTTTCTTT.

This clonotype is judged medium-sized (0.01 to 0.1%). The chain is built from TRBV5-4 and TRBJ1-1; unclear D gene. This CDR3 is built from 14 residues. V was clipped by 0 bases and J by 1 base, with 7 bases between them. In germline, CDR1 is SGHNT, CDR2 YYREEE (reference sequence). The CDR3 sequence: CASSLGRTNTEAFF. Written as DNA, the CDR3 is TGTGCCAGCAGCTTGGGCAGGACGAACACTGAAGCTTTCTTT.

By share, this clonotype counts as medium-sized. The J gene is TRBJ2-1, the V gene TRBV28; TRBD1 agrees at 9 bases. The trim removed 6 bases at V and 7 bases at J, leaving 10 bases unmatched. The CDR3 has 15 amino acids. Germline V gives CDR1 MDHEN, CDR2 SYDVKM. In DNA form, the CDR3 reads TGTGCCAGCAGCCGCGGAACCGGGACAGGGAATGAGCAGTTCTTC. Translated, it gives CASSRGTGTGNEQFF.

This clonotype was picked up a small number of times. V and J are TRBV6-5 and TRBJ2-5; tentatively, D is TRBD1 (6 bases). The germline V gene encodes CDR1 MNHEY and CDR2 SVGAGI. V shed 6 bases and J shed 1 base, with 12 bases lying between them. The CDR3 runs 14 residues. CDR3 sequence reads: CASRRDNLQETQYF. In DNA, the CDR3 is TGTGCCAGCAGACGGGACAACCTCCAAGAGACCCAGTACTTC.

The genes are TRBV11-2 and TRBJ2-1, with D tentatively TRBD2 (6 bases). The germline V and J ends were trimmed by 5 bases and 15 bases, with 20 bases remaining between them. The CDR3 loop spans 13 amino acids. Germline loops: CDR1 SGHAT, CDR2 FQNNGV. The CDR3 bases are TGTGCCAGCAGCCAGGGACTCGAAAAGGATCCGTTCTTC. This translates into CASSQGLEKDPFF.

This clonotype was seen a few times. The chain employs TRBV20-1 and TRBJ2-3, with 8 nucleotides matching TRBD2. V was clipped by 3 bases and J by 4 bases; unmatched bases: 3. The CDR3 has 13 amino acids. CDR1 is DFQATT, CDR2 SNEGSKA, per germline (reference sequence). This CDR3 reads CSARTSDPDTQYF. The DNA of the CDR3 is TGCAGTGCTAGGACTAGCGACCCAGATACGCAGTATTTT.

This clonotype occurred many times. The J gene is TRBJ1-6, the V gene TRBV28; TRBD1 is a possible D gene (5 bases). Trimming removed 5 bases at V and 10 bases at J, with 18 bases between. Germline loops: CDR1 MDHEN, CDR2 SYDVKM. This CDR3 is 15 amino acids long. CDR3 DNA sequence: TGTGCCAGCAGTCAACTCGGAGGGGTACGGTCACCCCTCCACTTT. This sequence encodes CASSQLGGVRSPLHF.

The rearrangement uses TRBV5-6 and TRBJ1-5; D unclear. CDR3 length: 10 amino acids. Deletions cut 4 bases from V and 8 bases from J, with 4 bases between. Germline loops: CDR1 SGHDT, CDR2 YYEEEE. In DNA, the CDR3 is TGTGCCAGCAGCGGGGAGCCCCAGCATTTT. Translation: CASSGEPQHF.

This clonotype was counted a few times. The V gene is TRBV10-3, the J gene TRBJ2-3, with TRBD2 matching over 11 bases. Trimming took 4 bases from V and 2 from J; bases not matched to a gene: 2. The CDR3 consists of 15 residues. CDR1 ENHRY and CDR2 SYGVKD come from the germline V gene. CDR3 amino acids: CAISGLAGLTDTQYF. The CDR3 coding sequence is TGTGCCATCAGTGGACTAGCGGGGCTCACAGATACGCAGTATTTT.

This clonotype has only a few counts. The CDR3 spells CASSGGTGSNQPQHF. DNA of the CDR3: TGTGCCAGCAGTGGAGGGACGGGGAGCAATCAGCCCCAGCATTTT. J is TRBJ1-5 and V is TRBV6-1; D might be TRBD1 (5 bases). Germline V lookup: CDR1 MNHNS, CDR2 SASEGT. The CDR3 covers 15 residues. V gave up 4 bases and J gave up 1 base, with 11 bases separating them.

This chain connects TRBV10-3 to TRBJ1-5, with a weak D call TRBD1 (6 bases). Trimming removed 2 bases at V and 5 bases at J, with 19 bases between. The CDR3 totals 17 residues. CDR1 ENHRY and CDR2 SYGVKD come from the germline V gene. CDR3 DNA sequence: TGTGCCATCAGTGAGAGCGCAAGGGGGTCGAGAGATCAGCCCCAGCATTTT. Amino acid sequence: CAISESARGSRDQPQHF.

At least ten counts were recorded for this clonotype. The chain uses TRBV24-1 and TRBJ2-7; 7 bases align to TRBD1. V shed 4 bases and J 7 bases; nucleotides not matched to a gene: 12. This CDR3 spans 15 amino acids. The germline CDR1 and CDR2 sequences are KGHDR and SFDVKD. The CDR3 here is CATSDQKTGKGEQYF. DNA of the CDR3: TGTGCCACCAGTGACCAGAAGACAGGGAAGGGAGAGCAGTACTTC.

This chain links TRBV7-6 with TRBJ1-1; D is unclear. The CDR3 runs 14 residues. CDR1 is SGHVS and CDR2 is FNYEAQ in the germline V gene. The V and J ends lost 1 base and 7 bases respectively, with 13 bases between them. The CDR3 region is CASSLEGKGGEAFF. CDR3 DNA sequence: TGTGCCAGCAGCTTAGAGGGTAAGGGCGGTGAAGCTTTCTTT.

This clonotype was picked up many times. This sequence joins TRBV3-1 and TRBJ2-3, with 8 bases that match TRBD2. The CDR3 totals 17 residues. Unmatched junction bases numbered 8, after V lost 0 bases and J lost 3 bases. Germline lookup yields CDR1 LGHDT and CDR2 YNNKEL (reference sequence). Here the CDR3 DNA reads TGTGCCAGCAGCCAAGACGGGACTAGAAGGGGTACAGATACGCAGTATTTT. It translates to CASSQDGTRRGTDTQYF.

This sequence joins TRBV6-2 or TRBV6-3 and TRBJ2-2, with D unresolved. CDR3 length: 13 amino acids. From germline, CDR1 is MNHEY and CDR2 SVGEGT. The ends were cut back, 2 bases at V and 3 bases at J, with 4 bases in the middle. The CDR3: CASSYGYTGELFF. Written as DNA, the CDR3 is TGTGCCAGCAGTTACGGGTACACCGGGGAGCTGTTTTTT.